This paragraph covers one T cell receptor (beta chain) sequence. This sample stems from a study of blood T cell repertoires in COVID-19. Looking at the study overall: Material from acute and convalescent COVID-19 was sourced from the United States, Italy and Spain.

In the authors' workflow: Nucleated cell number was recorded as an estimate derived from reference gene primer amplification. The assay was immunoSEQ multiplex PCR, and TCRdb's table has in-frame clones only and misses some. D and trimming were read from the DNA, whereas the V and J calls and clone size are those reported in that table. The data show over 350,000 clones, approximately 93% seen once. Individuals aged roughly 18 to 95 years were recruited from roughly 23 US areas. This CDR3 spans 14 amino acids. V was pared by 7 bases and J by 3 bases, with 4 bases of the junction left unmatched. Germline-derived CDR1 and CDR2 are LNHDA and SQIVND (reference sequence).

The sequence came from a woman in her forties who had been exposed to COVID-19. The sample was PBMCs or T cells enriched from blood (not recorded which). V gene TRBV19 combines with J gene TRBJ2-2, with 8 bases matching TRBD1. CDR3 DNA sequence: TGTGCCAGTACCCAGGGGGCCGACACCGGGGAGCTGTTTTTT. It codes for CASTQGADTGELFF. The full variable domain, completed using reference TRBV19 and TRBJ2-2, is DGGITQSPKYLFRKEGQNVTLSCEQNLNHDAMYWYRQDPGQGLRLIYYSQIVNDFQKGDIAEGYSVSREKKESFPLTVTSAQKNPTAFYLCASTQGADTGELFFGEGSRLTVL.